A single sample gave rise to the 13 T cell receptor beta chains below, sequenced in a study of identical twins. TCRdb independently ran MiXCR on the 5' RACE reads; one entry per CDR3 protein. This table has 310,000 or so distinct CDR3 sequences, about 8.3% appearing once. This sample also belongs to another study, concerning yellow fever vaccine responses in identical twins.

The specimen sequenced was memory (CD45RO+) T cells sorted from blood. Source of these receptors: a woman under 30 in good health.

This clonotype came up many times. The chain links TRBV15 to TRBJ2-7; D is ambiguous. The CDR3 runs to 15 residues. The germline V gene has CDR1 LNHNV and CDR2 YYDKDF (reference sequence). V was trimmed by 5 bases and J by 2 bases, leaving 16 bases between them. CDR3 in DNA: TGTGCCACCAGCGGAGCGAACGACGGTCCCTACGAGCAGTACTTC. Translating it yields CATSGANDGPYEQYF.

This clonotype was detected a few times. The J gene is TRBJ2-2, the V gene TRBV20-1; a weak D match, TRBD1 (6 bases). Trimming stripped 3 bases from V and 6 bases from J, with 17 bases between. Per the germline V gene, CDR1 is DFQATT and CDR2 is SNEGSKA (reference sequence). The CDR3 spans 15 residues. The DNA of the CDR3 is TGCAGTGCTAGGAAGGCAGGGGCCTCCTCCGGGGAGCTGTTTTTT. Translating gives CSARKAGASSGELFF.

This clonotype showed up just a few times. The chain joins TRBV6-2 or TRBV6-3 to TRBJ2-7, with D perhaps TRBD2 (5 bases). CDR1 and CDR2 from the germline V gene are MNHEY and SVGEGT. V was cut by 4 bases and J by 6 bases, with 19 bases left in between. The CDR3 covers 15 residues. CDR3 loop: CASSSRTDSFSEQYF. In DNA form, the CDR3 reads TGTGCCAGCAGTTCCAGGACGGACTCCTTCTCCGAGCAGTACTTC.

This clonotype has a count of ten or more. The chain joins TRBV24-1 to TRBJ2-5; 10 nucleotides match TRBD2. Looked up from germline, CDR1 is KGHDR and CDR2 is SFDVKD. Trimming at V came to 7 bases and at J to 2 bases, leaving 6 bases not matched to a gene. The CDR3 spans 15 residues. The DNA of the CDR3 is TGTGCCACCAGCGACAGCGGGAGGGCGCAAGAGACCCAGTACTTC. This sequence encodes CATSDSGRAQETQYF.

This clonotype was seen repeatedly, ten times or more. The V gene is TRBV12-3 or TRBV12-4, the J gene TRBJ1-6; weak D call: TRBD1 (5 bases). V lost 7 bases and J lost 10, with 14 bases in between. The CDR3 covers 13 residues. As DNA, the CDR3 is TGTGCCAGCAAGGGGTTTGAAAACTCACCCCTCCACTTT. Translated, it gives CASKGFENSPLHF.

In its sample, this clonotype was seen a few times. V and J are TRBV4-1 and TRBJ1-5, with D possibly being TRBD1 (6 bases). Trimming removed 0 bases at V and 7 bases at J, with 13 bases between. The germline CDR1 and CDR2 sequences are MGHRA and YSYEKL. The CDR3 runs 15 residues. CDR3 sequence reads: CASSQDGGASQPQHF. The CDR3, as DNA: TGCGCCAGCAGCCAAGACGGGGGGGCATCGCAGCCCCAGCATTTT.

The J gene is TRBJ2-5, the V gene TRBV6-2 or TRBV6-3, with TRBD2 matching 8 bases. Germline CDR1 and CDR2: MNHEY and SVGEGT. With V trimmed by 4 bases and J by 1 base, 8 bases remained unmatched. CDR3 size: 16 residues. The CDR3 protein is CASSSRVAGFQETQYF. In nucleotides, the CDR3 is TGTGCCAGCAGTTCCAGGGTAGCGGGGTTCCAAGAGACCCAGTACTTC.

This clonotype was counted ten times or more. V gene TRBV9 combines with J gene TRBJ2-1; 8 bases map to TRBD2. CDR3 length: 14 residues. After removal of 6 bases from V and 5 bases from J, the junction contained 7 bases not matched to a gene. Germline CDR1 reads SGDLS; CDR2 reads YYNGEE. In DNA, the CDR3 is TGTGCCAGCAACCGACTAGCGAGCAACAATGAGCAGTTCTTC. This translates into CASNRLASNNEQFF.

The V call is TRBV7-2, the J call TRBJ2-1, with D maybe TRBD2 (5 bases). This CDR3 is built from 16 residues. V shed 1 base and J shed 4 bases, with 14 bases lying between them. Per the germline V gene, CDR1 is SGHTA and CDR2 is FQGNSA. DNA for the CDR3: TGTGCCAGCAGCTTAGTGTGGCGGGTTGGGTACAATGAGCAGTTCTTC. This gives the protein CASSLVWRVGYNEQFF. Supplemented by reference TRBV7-2 and TRBJ2-1, the full variable domain reads GAGVSQSPSNKVTEKGKDVELRCDPISGHTALYWYRQSLGQGLEFLIYFQGNSAPDKSGLPSDRFSAERTGGSVSTLTIQRTQQEDSAVYLCASSLVWRVGYNEQFFGPGTRLTVL.

There are many counts of this clonotype. The chain uses TRBV5-1 and TRBJ1-1; TRBD1 is a possible D gene (5 bases). Germline V gives CDR1 SGHRS, CDR2 YFSETQ. V was trimmed by 4 bases and J by 6 bases, leaving 13 bases between them. The length of the CDR3 is 13 residues. CDR3 region: CASSLGVESEAFF. DNA for the CDR3: TGCGCCAGCAGCCTGGGGGTTGAATCTGAAGCTTTCTTT.

This clonotype has only a few counts. This sequence joins TRBV5-6 and TRBJ2-7; 9 bases match TRBD2. This CDR3 region has 16 residues. V shed 4 bases and J 1 base; nucleotides not matched to a gene: 9. CDR1 is SGHDT and CDR2 is YYEEEE in the germline V gene. CDR3 in amino acids: CASSPLAGKTSYEQYF. The CDR3 DNA follows: TGTGCCAGCAGCCCCCTAGCGGGGAAAACGTCCTACGAGCAGTACTTC.

In this sample, this clonotype turned up a few times. This chain links TRBV3-1 with TRBJ2-1, with 8 bases lining up with TRBD2. From germline, CDR1 is LGHDT and CDR2 YNNKEL (reference sequence). V trimming: 1 base; J trimming: 12 bases; junction bases outside the gene matches: 14. The CDR3 has 16 residues. For the CDR3, the DNA is TGTGCCAGCAGCCAAGGGAGTAGCGGGGCCCCGGTCGGGCAGTTCTTC. Protein: CASSQGSSGAPVGQFF.

This clonotype has at least ten counts. The chain couples TRBV12-3 or TRBV12-4 to TRBJ1-2; D is unclear. V was cut by 3 bases and J by 1 base, with 6 bases left in between. The CDR3 is 13 amino acids. CDR3: CASSFGSNYGYTF. CDR3 nucleotides: TGTGCCAGCAGTTTCGGCAGTAACTATGGCTACACCTTC.